In its sample, the clone carrying this T cell receptor beta chain was seen a few times. Its target is not known. These data originate in a study of naive and memory T cell subsets. Study-wide results and caveats: Expression changes during T cell differentiation may affect RNA-based TCR counts. Naive and memory subsets had different power law exponents for TCR abundance. Especially in CD8 cells, naive repertoires contained a few larger clonotypes, possibly CD45RA-re-expressing memory cells.

Both TRBC1 and TRBC2 were covered by a beta constant-region primer of two equimolar oligonucleotides. Ligated cDNA was amplified by four rounds of PCR with nested alpha and beta constant-region primers and SP2. TCRdb passed the UMI-ligation and nested PCR reads through MiXCR, listing each CDR3 protein once. The repertoire consists of around 140,000 distinct CDR3 sequences, with under 25% occurring once and the leading ten covering around 0.63%. Cells stained for CD3, CD4, CD8, CD45RA and CD27 were sorted into four subsets. The germline gives CDR1 MDHEN, CDR2 SYDVKM. V lost 8 bases, J lost 0 bases, and 10 bases lay in between. The CDR3 runs to 13 residues.

The rearrangement links TRBV28 to TRBJ2-5, with D perhaps matching TRBD1 (6 bases). Sequenced input: naive CD8+ T cells from blood. The origin of this receptor is a human donor in good health. CDR3: CASGGGNQETQYF. CDR3 in DNA: TGTGCCAGCGGGGGCGGCAACCAAGAGACCCAGTACTTC.